The next 24 T cell receptor beta chains were all read from a single sample in a study of cytomegalovirus exposure and HLA in healthy donors. The PCR used 60 Vbeta and 13 Jbeta primers. Sequencing was performed with immunoSEQ multiplex PCR; in TCRdb, only in-frame clones are kept and a portion is missing. The table includes about 110,000 clones, around 83% detected once. Material for sequencing was PBMCs. The receptors derive from a man younger than 40 in good health and CMV-seropositive.

The chain employs TRBV19 and TRBJ1-2, with D possibly TRBD1 on 6 matching bases. Trimming shortened V by 6 bases and J by 6 bases, and 14 bases separated the two germline ends. The CDR3 extends over 13 amino acids. CDR1 is LNHDA, CDR2 SQIVND, per germline (reference sequence). The CDR3 here is CASSPRGEDGYTF. CDR3 in DNA: TGTGCCAGTAGCCCCAGGGGAGAGGATGGCTACACCTTC. Full variable domain (missing parts from reference TRBV19 and TRBJ1-2): DGGITQSPKYLFRKEGQNVTLSCEQNLNHDAMYWYRQDPGQGLRLIYYSQIVNDFQKGDIAEGYSVSREKKESFPLTVTSAQKNPTAFYLCASSPRGEDGYTFGSGTRLTVV.

The gene calls are TRBV9 and TRBJ2-1; D is perhaps TRBD1 (6 bases). Trimming removed 3 bases at V and 7 bases at J, with 14 bases between. Germline CDR1 is SGDLS and CDR2 is YYNGEE. There are 14 residues in the CDR3. CDR3 residues: CASSAWDNLNEQFF. CDR3 DNA: TGTGCCAGCAGCGCCTGGGACAACCTGAATGAGCAGTTCTTC.

V gene TRBV6-5 combines with J gene TRBJ1-6; D is unresolved. The CDR3 contains 15 residues. CDR1 is MNHEY, CDR2 SVGAGI, per germline. Trimming stripped 6 bases from V and 7 bases from J, with 16 bases between. The CDR3 region is CASSLLTGGNSPLHF. Here the CDR3 DNA reads TGTGCCAGCAGCCTCCTCACGGGTGGCAATTCACCCCTCCACTTT.

This clone has a handful of counts. The sample contains more than one DNA sequence encoding this CDR3. V is TRBV28 and J is TRBJ2-7, with D unclear. The V end was cut by 3 bases, the J end by 3 bases, with 6 bases between. The CDR3 is 12 residues long. The germline CDR1 and CDR2 sequences are MDHEN and SYDVKM. The CDR3 region is CASSFQNYEQYF. DNA of the CDR3: TGTGCCAGCAGTTTCCAAAACTACGAGCAGTACTTC.

The chain uses TRBV6-5 and TRBJ2-5, with TRBD1 matching over 12 bases. In germline, CDR1 is MNHEY, CDR2 SVGAGI. The CDR3 spans 16 residues. Losses at the gene ends were 0 bases for V and 3 bases for J; bases not matched to a gene: 2. The CDR3 spells CASSYSGTGGEETQYF. CDR3 DNA sequence: TGTGCCAGCAGTTACTCGGGGACAGGGGGCGAAGAGACCCAGTACTTC.

This clone was seen only a few times. The rearrangement joins TRBV7-2 to TRBJ2-5; weak D call: TRBD1 (5 bases). Germline CDR1 and CDR2: SGHTA and FQGNSA. The CDR3 has 14 residues. Between the trimmed V and J ends, which lost 3 bases and 3 bases, there was a span of 11 bases. The chain's CDR3 is CASSFQGMEETQYF. CDR3 DNA sequence: TGTGCCAGCAGCTTCCAGGGAATGGAAGAGACCCAGTACTTC.

This sequence joins TRBV5-6 and TRBJ1-2; the D is unclear. The CDR3 loop spans 15 amino acids. The germline V and J ends were trimmed by 4 bases and 3 bases, with 16 bases remaining between them. Per germline, CDR1 SGHDT and CDR2 YYEEEE. The CDR3, as DNA: TGTGCCAGCAGCCCCATGCAAACTAGGGACTATGGCTACACCTTC. Translating gives CASSPMQTRDYGYTF. Combining the CDR3 with reference TRBV5-6 and TRBJ1-2 gives the whole variable domain DAGVTQSPTHLIKTRGQQVTLRCSPKSGHDTVSWYQQALGQGPQFIFQYYEEEERQRGNFPDRFSGHQFPNYSSELNVNALLLGDSALYLCASSPMQTRDYGYTFGSGTRLTVV.

CDR3 DNA sequence: TGTGCCAGCAGCGCAAGACAGGGGGTCGTCTATGGCTACACCTTC. Its protein is CASSARQGVVYGYTF. V gene TRBV5-4 combines with J gene TRBJ1-2; 9 bases agree with TRBD1. The length of the CDR3 is 15 residues. Germline V gene data show CDR1 as SGHNT and CDR2 as YYREEE (reference sequence). The V and J ends lost 4 bases and 4 bases, in that order; junction bases with no gene match: 8.

The chain recombines TRBV9 with TRBJ2-7; 8 bases agree with TRBD2. Germline lookup yields CDR1 SGDLS and CDR2 YYNGEE. J gave up 2 bases and V 3 bases, and 7 bases lay outside the gene matches. This CDR3 is 15 amino acids long. Here the CDR3 DNA reads TGTGCCAGCAGCGCAGGACTAGCTTCTACCTACGAGCAGTACTTC. Protein sequence: CASSAGLASTYEQYF. Drawing the rest from reference TRBV9 and TRBJ2-7, the complete variable domain is DSGVTQTPKHLITATGQRVTLRCSPRSGDLSVYWYQQSLDQGLQFLIQYYNGEERAKGNILERFSAQQFPDLHSELNLSSLELGDSALYFCASSAGLASTYEQYFGPGTRLTVT.

This clone has just one count. The chain combines TRBV4-1 with TRBJ1-1, with D tentatively TRBD1 (5 bases). Germline V gene sequence: CDR1 MGHRA, CDR2 YSYEKL. V gave up 1 base and J gave up 4 bases, with 10 bases separating them. The CDR3 has 14 residues. CDR3: CASSQGQGGTEAFF. CDR3 DNA sequence: TGCGCCAGCAGCCAAGGGCAGGGCGGCACTGAAGCTTTCTTT.

This clone was detected only once. In DNA form, the CDR3 reads TGTGCCAGCAGTGGAACAGGGCGTGAGGGTGAAAAACTGTTTTTT. Its translation: CASSGTGREGEKLFF. This rearrangement joins TRBV6-1 to TRBJ1-4, with a weak D call TRBD1 (6 bases). V was shortened by 4 bases and J by 7 bases, with 16 bases between the two germline ends. CDR3 size: 15 residues. Per germline, CDR1 MNHNS and CDR2 SASEGT.

The V and J genes are TRBV18 and TRBJ2-2; the match to TRBD2 covers 12 bases. The germline V gene encodes CDR1 KGHSH and CDR2 LQKENI. The CDR3 is made up of 17 amino acids. Trimming removed 2 bases from V and 4 bases from J; junction bases left unmatched: 5. The CDR3 spells CASSPTSGRHPTGELFF. As DNA, the CDR3 is TGTGCCAGCTCACCAACTAGCGGGAGGCATCCCACCGGGGAGCTGTTTTTT.

Of note for this clone: The germline gene is not matched at one end of the junction; a read error may be the cause. The chain carries TRBV7-9 and TRBJ2-2; tentatively, D is TRBD1 (6 bases). This CDR3 is built from 16 residues. From germline, CDR1 is SEHNR and CDR2 FQNEAQ (reference sequence). The CDR3 nucleotides read TGTTCCAGCAGCTTAGGGTCGGACAGCGGTGCCGGGGAGCTGTTTTTT. Translation: CSSSLGSDSGAGELFF. The whole variable domain, filled in from reference TRBV7-9 and TRBJ2-2, reads DTGVSQNPRHKITKRGQNVTFRCDPISEHNRLYWYRQTLGQGPEFLTYFQNEAQLEKSRLLSDRFSAERPKGSFSTLEIQRTEQGDSAMYLCSSSLGSDSGAGELFFGEGSRLTVL.

This sequence joins TRBV4-1 and TRBJ2-5; the match to TRBD2 covers 12 bases. V trimming: 4 bases; J trimming: 4 bases; junction bases outside the gene matches: 4. Germline lookup yields CDR1 MGHRA and CDR2 YSYEKL. This CDR3 region has 15 residues. The CDR3 is CASSRGLAGRETQYF. CDR3 nucleotide sequence: TGCGCCAGCAGCCGCGGACTAGCGGGACGAGAGACCCAGTACTTC.

This clone was detected only a few times. The gene calls are TRBV10-3 and TRBJ2-5; 9 nucleotides agree with TRBD1. V shed 6 bases, J shed 1 base, and the junction held 3 bases outside the gene matches. CDR1 and CDR2 (germline): ENHRY, SYGVKD. This CDR3 spans 14 amino acids. Here the CDR3 DNA reads TGTGCCATCAGGGGACAGGGCCCCCAAGAGACCCAGTACTTC. This gives the protein CAIRGQGPQETQYF.

This chain uses TRBV9 with TRBJ1-4; D remains ambiguous. The CDR3 extends over 14 amino acids. Trimming removed 4 bases from V and 10 bases from J, with 17 bases in between. CDR1 SGDLS and CDR2 YYNGEE come from the germline V gene. Here the CDR3 reads CASSTSGVRGKLFF. The CDR3 DNA is TGTGCCAGCAGCACCTCCGGGGTTCGAGGAAAACTGTTTTTT.

The chain uses TRBV4-2 and TRBJ2-3; 15 positions agree with TRBD2. The germline CDR1 and CDR2 sequences are LGHNA and YNFKEQ. The CDR3 consists of 21 residues. V gave up 1 base and J gave up 0 bases; unmatched junction bases: 11. CDR3: CASSQARTSGGAIASTDTQYF. The DNA of the CDR3 is TGTGCCAGCAGCCAAGCGCGGACTAGCGGGGGGGCCATAGCTAGCACAGATACGCAGTATTTT.

This clone appeared a few times. The gene calls are TRBV5-1 and TRBJ2-4, with TRBD1 as a possible D gene (5 bases). The V gene lost 4 bases and the J gene lost 6 bases, with 11 bases spanning the gap. The germline gives CDR1 SGHRS, CDR2 YFSETQ. This CDR3 comprises 13 residues. The CDR3 is CASSLTETNIQYF. The CDR3 nucleotides are TGCGCCAGCAGCCTGACAGAGACAAACATTCAGTACTTC. Full variable domain (rest looked up from reference TRBV5-1 and TRBJ2-4): KAGVTQTPRYLIKTRGQQVTLSCSPISGHRSVSWYQQTPGQGLQFLFEYFSETQRNKGNFPGRFSGRQFSNSRSEMNVSTLELGDSALYLCASSLTETNIQYFGAGTRLSVL.

V usage is TRBV11-2 and J usage is TRBJ1-2; D ambiguous. Trimming took 1 base from V and 10 from J, leaving 22 bases between them. In germline, CDR1 is SGHAT, CDR2 FQNNGV. The CDR3 is 16 amino acids. The CDR3 loop is CASSLGVPTYASVYTF. The DNA for the CDR3 is TGTGCCAGCAGCTTAGGAGTACCCACCTATGCGTCTGTCTACACCTTC.

V gene TRBV19 combines with J gene TRBJ1-1; 10 bases line up with TRBD1. V dropped 4 bases and J dropped 0; count of bases not matched to a gene: 8. Germline V CDR1 and CDR2: LNHDA, SQIVND (reference sequence). CDR3 length equals 17 residues. The CDR3 nucleotides are TGTGCCAGTAGTACCGTGACAGGGGGCGAGGTGAACACTGAAGCTTTCTTT. It translates to CASSTVTGGEVNTEAFF.

The chain's CDR3 is CASSSPGGRGWEGEQYV. The CDR3 DNA reads TGTGCCAGCAGTTCGCCCGGGGGGAGGGGGTGGGAAGGCGAGCAGTACGTC. J is TRBJ2-7 and V is TRBV6-7; perhaps TRBD2 as D (7 bases). TRBV6-7 is assigned to the ORF class and has an uncertain function. This CDR3 has 17 residues. The V and J ends lost 4 bases and 6 bases respectively, with 25 bases between them.

The rearrangement joins TRBV28 to TRBJ2-1, with TRBD2 identical over 7 bases. Germline CDR1 and CDR2: MDHEN and SYDVKM. After removal of 5 bases from V and 5 bases from J, the junction contained 6 bases not matched to a gene. CDR3 size: 14 residues. The CDR3 sequence is CASSPTSGNNEQFF. The CDR3 bases are TGTGCCAGCAGTCCAACAAGCGGGAACAATGAGCAGTTCTTC.

This clone was observed a handful of times. The chain links TRBV2 to TRBJ2-3; unclear D gene. This CDR3 contains 12 residues. V was clipped by 8 bases and J by 4 bases, with 10 bases between them. Per the germline V gene, CDR1 is SNHLY and CDR2 is FYNNEI. The CDR3 protein is CASAGQADTQYF. The CDR3 bases are TGTGCCAGCGCCGGTCAAGCAGATACGCAGTATTTT.

The chain carries TRBV5-4 and TRBJ2-7; 9 bases align to TRBD2. V trimming: 4 bases; J trimming: 2 bases; junction bases outside the gene matches: 16. Germline V CDR1 and CDR2: SGHNT, YYREEE (reference sequence). The CDR3 is 18 residues long. The CDR3 sequence: CASSLESFRTSETYEQYF. As DNA, the CDR3 is TGTGCCAGCAGCCTGGAGTCCTTCAGGACTAGCGAGACCTACGAGCAGTACTTC.